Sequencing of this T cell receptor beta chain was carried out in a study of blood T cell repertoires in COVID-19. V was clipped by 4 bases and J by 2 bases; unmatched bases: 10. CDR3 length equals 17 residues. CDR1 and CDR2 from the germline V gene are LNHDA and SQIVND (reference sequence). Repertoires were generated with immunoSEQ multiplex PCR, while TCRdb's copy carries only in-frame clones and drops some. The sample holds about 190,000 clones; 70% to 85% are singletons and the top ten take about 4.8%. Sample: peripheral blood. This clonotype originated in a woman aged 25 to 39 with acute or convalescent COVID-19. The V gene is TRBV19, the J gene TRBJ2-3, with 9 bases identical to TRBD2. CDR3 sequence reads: CASSNEQTSGYTDTQYF. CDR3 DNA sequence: TGTGCCAGTAGTAACGAGCAGACTAGCGGATACACAGATACGCAGTATTTT. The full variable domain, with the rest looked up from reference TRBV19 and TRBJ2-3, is DGGITQSPKYLFRKEGQNVTLSCEQNLNHDAMYWYRQDPGQGLRLIYYSQIVNDFQKGDIAEGYSVSREKKESFPLTVTSAQKNPTAFYLCASSNEQTSGYTDTQYFGPGTRLTVL.